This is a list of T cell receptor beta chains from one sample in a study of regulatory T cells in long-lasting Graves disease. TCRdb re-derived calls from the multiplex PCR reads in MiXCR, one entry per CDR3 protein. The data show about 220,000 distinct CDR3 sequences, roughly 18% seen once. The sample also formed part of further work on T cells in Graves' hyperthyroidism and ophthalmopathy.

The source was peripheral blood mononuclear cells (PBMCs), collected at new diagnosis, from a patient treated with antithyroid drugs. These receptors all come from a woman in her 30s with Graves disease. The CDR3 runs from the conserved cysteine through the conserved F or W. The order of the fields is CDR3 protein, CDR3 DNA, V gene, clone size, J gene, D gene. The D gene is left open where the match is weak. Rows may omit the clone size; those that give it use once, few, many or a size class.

CDR3: CASNPAGNHYGYTF; DNA: TGCGCCAGCAACCCCGCCGGGAACCACTATGGCTACACCTTC; V: TRBV5-1; size: few; J: TRBJ1-2; D: -
CDR3: CSASPVAGGYNEQFF; DNA: TGCAGTGCTAGCCCGGTAGCGGGAGGGTACAATGAGCAGTTCTTC; V: TRBV20-1; size: many; J: TRBJ2-1; D: TRBD2
CDR3: CASSQDGGLAGGKNEQFF; DNA: TGTGCCAGCAGCCAAGATGGGGGGCTAGCGGGGGGTAAGAATGAGCAGTTCTTC; V: TRBV4-2; size: few; J: TRBJ2-1; D: TRBD2
CDR3: CASNRGLSTDTQYF; DNA: TGTGCCAGCAACAGGGGGCTTAGCACAGATACGCAGTATTTT; V: TRBV28; size: many; J: TRBJ2-3; D: TRBD1
CDR3: CASSVGQHYGYTF; DNA: TGTGCCAGCAGCGTAGGGCAGCACTATGGCTACACCTTC; V: TRBV9; size: many; J: TRBJ1-2; D: -
CDR3: CATATEALF; DNA: TGTGCAACGGCCACTGAAGCTCTCTTT; V: TRBV6-1; size: few; J: TRBJ1-1; D: -
CDR3: CATGLAGVRQETQYF; DNA: TGTGCCACCGGACTAGCGGGAGTAAGGCAAGAGACCCAGTACTTC; V: TRBV3-1; size: many; J: TRBJ2-5; D: TRBD2
CDR3: CASSLSRGNYGYTF; DNA: TGTGCCAGCAGCTTGTCCAGGGGTAACTATGGCTACACCTTC; V: TRBV5-5; size: many; J: TRBJ1-2; D: -
CDR3: CASSWGQAGSATQYF; DNA: TGTGCCAGCAGTTGGGGGCAGGCAGGGTCAGCGACCCAGTACTTC; V: TRBV2; size: -; J: TRBJ2-5; D: -
CDR3: CASSQTGTRFSGNTIYF; DNA: TGTGCCAGCAGTCAAACCGGGACGCGCTTCTCTGGAAACACCATATATTTT; V: TRBV6-2/TRBV6-3; size: once; J: TRBJ1-3; D: -
CDR3: CASSTQETQYF; DNA: TGTGCCAGCAGCACCCAGGAGACCCAGTACTTC; V: TRBV11-2; size: many; J: TRBJ2-5; D: -
CDR3: CASSSQDRAAYNSPLHF; DNA: TGTGCCAGCAGTTCCCAGGACAGGGCCGCCTATAATTCACCCCTCCACTTT; V: TRBV6-5; size: many; J: TRBJ1-6; D: TRBD1
CDR3: CASGLDREAFF; DNA: TGTGCCAGCGGATTGGACAGGGAAGCTTTCTTT; V: TRBV28; size: few; J: TRBJ1-1; D: TRBD1
CDR3: CASSLGNRVNTEAFF; DNA: TGTGCCAGCAGCTTAGGCAACAGGGTGAACACTGAAGCTTTCTTT; V: TRBV7-9; size: few; J: TRBJ1-1; D: -
CDR3: CASSLADPPYNEQFF; DNA: TGCGCCAGCAGCTTGGCGGACCCCCCTTACAATGAGCAGTTCTTC; V: TRBV5-1; size: many; J: TRBJ2-1; D: -
CDR3: CASSGIPGLAGLSSYNEQFF; DNA: TGTGCCAGCAGCGGGATACCGGGACTAGCGGGACTTAGCTCCTACAATGAGCAGTTCTTC; V: TRBV14; size: many; J: TRBJ2-1; D: TRBD2
CDR3: CASSLYVGPGSRQFF; DNA: TGTGCCAGCAGTTTATATGTCGGGCCTGGGTCTAGGCAGTTCTTC; V: TRBV28; size: many; J: TRBJ2-1; D: -
CDR3: CASLLAGTDTQYF; DNA: TGTGCCAGTCTACTAGCGGGTACAGATACGCAGTATTTT; V: TRBV28; size: many; J: TRBJ2-3; D: TRBD2
CDR3: CASSTRVMNTEAFF; DNA: TGTGCCAGCAGCACCAGGGTCATGAACACTGAAGCTTTCTTT; V: TRBV5-6; size: many; J: TRBJ1-1; D: -
CDR3: CASSLGLAGDTQYF; DNA: TGCGCCAGCAGCTTGGGACTAGCGGGAGATACGCAGTATTTT; V: TRBV5-1; size: -; J: TRBJ2-3; D: TRBD2
CDR3: CASTVGRGGRNYGYTF; DNA: TGTGCCAGCACCGTAGGTCGGGGCGGCAGAAACTATGGCTACACCTTC; V: TRBV28; size: many; J: TRBJ1-2; D: -
CDR3: CASSLPDPYNEQFF; DNA: TGTGCCAGCAGTTTACCGGACCCCTACAATGAGCAGTTCTTC; V: TRBV28; size: many; J: TRBJ2-1; D: -
CDR3: CASSRSGTGMNIQYF; DNA: TGTGCCAGCAGCCGGTCCGGGACAGGGATGAACATTCAGTACTTC; V: TRBV28; size: -; J: TRBJ2-4; D: TRBD1
CDR3: CSATRDIELEAFF; DNA: TGCAGTGCTACCCGGGACATAGAGCTTGAAGCTTTCTTT; V: TRBV20-1; size: -; J: TRBJ1-1; D: -
CDR3: CASSPIGRLGTSGRALGAGELFF; DNA: TGTGCCAGCAGTCCTATTGGACGGCTAGGGACTAGCGGGAGGGCCCTGGGTGCCGGGGAGCTGTTTTTT; V: TRBV7-2; size: few; J: TRBJ2-2; D: TRBD2
CDR3: CASSERLGTSQSYEQYF; DNA: TGTGCCAGCAGCGAGCGGCTCGGGACTAGCCAATCCTACGAGCAGTACTTC; V: TRBV7-6; size: many; J: TRBJ2-7; D: TRBD2
CDR3: CSGYSGSQETQYF; DNA: TGCAGTGGTTATAGCGGCAGTCAAGAGACCCAGTACTTC; V: TRBV20-1; size: many; J: TRBJ2-5; D: -
CDR3: CASSEKADQPQHF; DNA: TGTGCCAGCAGTGAAAAGGCCGATCAGCCCCAGCATTTT; V: TRBV2; size: -; J: TRBJ1-5; D: -
CDR3: CASSVEVSPNSPLHF; DNA: TGTGCCAGCAGCGTAGAAGTCAGCCCCAATTCACCCCTCCACTTT; V: TRBV9; size: many; J: TRBJ1-6; D: -
CDR3: CASTINIRGNTEAFF; DNA: TGTGCCAGCACAATAAATATACGGGGGAACACTGAAGCTTTCTTT; V: TRBV3-1; size: many; J: TRBJ1-1; D: -
CDR3: CASKPGQGPYEQYF; DNA: TGTGCCAGTAAACCGGGACAGGGCCCCTACGAGCAGTACTTC; V: TRBV27; size: many; J: TRBJ2-7; D: TRBD1
CDR3: CASSGTGGSDGYTF; DNA: TGTGCCAGCAGCGGCACAGGGGGATCGGATGGCTACACCTTC; V: TRBV9; size: -; J: TRBJ1-2; D: TRBD1
CDR3: CASSPRWAAPQETQYF; DNA: TGTGCCAGCAGTCCCCGTTGGGCAGCACCCCAAGAGACCCAGTACTTC; V: TRBV27; size: many; J: TRBJ2-5; D: -
CDR3: CASSTTSGGSPSYNEQFF; DNA: TGTGCCAGCAGCACGACTAGCGGGGGGTCTCCCTCCTACAATGAGCAGTTCTTC; V: TRBV5-1; size: many; J: TRBJ2-1; D: TRBD2
CDR3: CASGRGQETQYF; DNA: TGTGCCAGCGGTAGGGGGCAGGAGACCCAGTACTTC; V: TRBV6-1; size: many; J: TRBJ2-5; D: TRBD1
CDR3: CASSFPSTSMDYGYTF; DNA: TGTGCCAGCAGCTTTCCTAGCACGTCTATGGACTATGGCTACACCTTC; V: TRBV7-9; size: many; J: TRBJ1-2; D: -
CDR3: CAISESQYGNTIYF; DNA: TGTGCCATCAGTGAATCACAGTATGGAAACACCATATATTTT; V: TRBV10-3; size: -; J: TRBJ1-3; D: -
CDR3: CASTRDRGNNEQFF; DNA: TGTGCCAGCACCCGGGACAGGGGAAACAATGAGCAGTTCTTC; V: TRBV28; size: once; J: TRBJ2-1; D: TRBD1
CDR3: CASSLGPGGTGELFF; DNA: TGCGCCAGCAGCTTGGGCCCCGGGGGGACCGGGGAGCTGTTTTTT; V: TRBV5-1; size: few; J: TRBJ2-2; D: TRBD2
CDR3: CATSRVVSARGPTYEQYF; DNA: TGTGCCACCAGCAGAGTTGTTAGTGCCCGAGGGCCCACCTACGAGCAGTACTTC; V: TRBV15; size: -; J: TRBJ2-7; D: -
CDR3: CASSLSDKYNEQFF; DNA: TGTGCCAGCAGTTTATCTGACAAGTACAATGAGCAGTTCTTC; V: TRBV27; size: many; J: TRBJ2-1; D: -
CDR3: CASSLAQGIGYTF; DNA: TGTGCCAGCAGCTTAGCACAGGGGATTGGCTACACCTTC; V: TRBV7-9; size: many; J: TRBJ1-2; D: TRBD1
CDR3: CASSPLGGVSGNTIYF; DNA: TGTGCCAGCAGCCCCCTAGGCGGGGTCTCTGGAAACACCATATATTTT; V: TRBV11-2; size: many; J: TRBJ1-3; D: -
CDR3: CASKVGTSGRNTQYF; DNA: TGTGCCAGCAAGGTCGGGACTAGCGGACGGAATACGCAGTATTTT; V: TRBV28; size: many; J: TRBJ2-3; D: TRBD2
CDR3: CANSDQRGGPDTQYF; DNA: TGTGCCAACTCAGATCAGCGGGGGGGCCCAGATACGCAGTATTTT; V: TRBV18; size: -; J: TRBJ2-3; D: TRBD2
CDR3: CASGTLAGGPDTQYF; DNA: TGTGCCAGCGGGACCCTAGCGGGGGGCCCAGATACGCAGTATTTT; V: TRBV28; size: many; J: TRBJ2-3; D: TRBD2
CDR3: CASAEGYEQFF; DNA: TGTGCCAGCGCCGAGGGGTATGAGCAGTTCTTC; V: TRBV2; size: -; J: TRBJ2-1; D: -
CDR3: CASTRAGAEEQYF; DNA: TGTGCCAGCACAAGGGCAGGCGCCGAAGAGCAGTACTTC; V: TRBV27; size: many; J: TRBJ2-7; D: -
CDR3: CASSLTMGPAPLHF; DNA: TGTGCCAGCAGCTTAACGATGGGCCCGGCTCCCCTCCACTTT; V: TRBV7-3; size: many; J: TRBJ1-6; D: -
CDR3: CASRLTIAYPQETQYF; DNA: TGTGCCAGCAGGCTAACTATAGCCTATCCCCAAGAGACCCAGTACTTC; V: TRBV27; size: many; J: TRBJ2-5; D: -
CDR3: CASSRPGPPWETQYF; DNA: TGTGCCAGCTCACGACCGGGACCTCCCTGGGAGACCCAGTACTTC; V: TRBV18; size: many; J: TRBJ2-5; D: -
CDR3: CASSEPMGPQYF; DNA: TGTGCCAGCAGTGAACCCATGGGCCCGCAGTATTTT; V: TRBV2; size: -; J: TRBJ2-3; D: -
CDR3: CASSQASTGRGNIQYF; DNA: TGCGCCAGCAGCCAGGCCTCGACAGGGCGTGGGAACATTCAGTACTTC; V: TRBV4-1; size: many; J: TRBJ2-4; D: TRBD1